This TCR beta chain was recovered during a study of cytomegalovirus exposure and HLA in healthy donors. The PCR employed 60 Vbeta primers together with 13 Jbeta primers. TCRdb keeps only in-frame clones here, not all; method: immunoSEQ multiplex PCR. Reported are approximately 190,000 clones; the ten largest clones contain 0.74%. Study-wide results and caveats: Later on, analysis showed that most CMV-associated TCR beta chains appeared to be HLA-restricted.

On this clone itself: Its cognate antigen is unknown.

In germline, CDR1 is SGHAT, CDR2 FQNNGV. Trimming took 3 bases from V and 4 from J; bases not matched to a gene: 8. This CDR3 spans 16 amino acids. The receptor's source is a boy younger than 18 in good health and CMV-seronegative. The sample comprised PBMCs. The rearrangement joins TRBV11-2 to TRBJ1-4, with 7 bases identical to TRBD1. The CDR3 region is CASSFLPGQFNEKLFF. Written as DNA, the CDR3 is TGTGCCAGCAGCTTTCTACCGGGACAGTTTAATGAAAAACTGTTTTTT.